The 10 T cell receptor beta chains below all came from one sample that was sequenced in a study of blood T cell repertoires in COVID-19. Profiled with immunoSEQ multiplex PCR; TCRdb holds only in-frame clones, not every one. This sample has a few hundred thousand clones, with around 83% found just once. Sequenced material: PBMCs or T cells enriched from blood (not recorded which). These receptors were collected from a woman aged 35 to 49 with acute COVID-19.

This clone was counted once. CDR3 DNA sequence: TGTGCCAGCAGCTTACACCCAGGCCAAAGCACAGATACGCAGTATTTT. It encodes CASSLHPGQSTDTQYF. V and J are TRBV11-2 and TRBJ2-3; no definite D call. Germline V gene sequence: CDR1 SGHAT, CDR2 FQNNGV. V shed 2 bases and J shed 0 bases, with 12 bases lying between them. The CDR3 length is 16 residues. Based on the CDR3 plus reference TRBV11-2 and TRBJ2-3, the full variable domain is EAGVAQSPRYKIIEKRQSVAFWCNPISGHATLYWYQQILGQGPKLLIQFQNNGVVDDSQLPKDRFSAERLKGVDSTLKIQPAKLEDSAVYLCASSLHPGQSTDTQYFGPGTRLTVL.

The chain links TRBV7-9 to TRBJ2-4, with a weak D call TRBD1 (5 bases). CDR3 length: 17 residues. Trimming cost V 5 bases and J 4 bases, with 21 bases left between them. CDR1 and CDR2 (germline): SEHNR, FQNEAQ (reference sequence). For the CDR3, the DNA is TGTGCCAGCAGCAACCAGGGCCCCCTTGGCTTAAAAAACATTCAGTACTTC. Its protein product is CASSNQGPLGLKNIQYF. Using reference TRBV7-9 and TRBJ2-4 for the parts outside the CDR3, the full variable domain is DTGVSQNPRHKITKRGQNVTFRCDPISEHNRLYWYRQTLGQGPEFLTYFQNEAQLEKSRLLSDRFSAERPKGSFSTLEIQRTEQGDSAMYLCASSNQGPLGLKNIQYFGAGTRLSVL.

The genes are TRBV20-1 and TRBJ2-5; perhaps TRBD2 as D (6 bases). This CDR3 is built from 10 residues. The V end lost 0 bases, the J end lost 14 bases, and 10 bases lay between the germline ends. The germline V gene has CDR1 DFQATT and CDR2 SNEGSKA (reference sequence). The CDR3 loop reads CSAREGTDYF. The CDR3 nucleotides read TGCAGTGCTAGAGAAGGGACTGACTACTTC.

This clone was seen more than once but under ten times. This chain connects TRBV19 to TRBJ2-5, with D unresolved. Per germline, CDR1 LNHDA and CDR2 SQIVND (reference sequence). V dropped 7 bases and J dropped 2 bases, with 14 bases sitting between them. This CDR3 region has 14 residues. The CDR3 region has the DNA TGTGCCAGTAACCGAGCAGGAAAACAAGAGACCCAGTACTTC. Its translation: CASNRAGKQETQYF.

The chain employs TRBV20-1 and TRBJ1-6; a weak D match, TRBD1 (5 bases). The CDR3 covers 14 residues. Looked up from germline, CDR1 is DFQATT and CDR2 is SNEGSKA (reference sequence). Trimming pared 3 bases from V and 6 bases from J, leaving 12 bases between. This CDR3 is CSASGGATNSPLHF. The CDR3 DNA is TGCAGTGCTAGTGGCGGGGCTACTAATTCACCCCTCCACTTT.

The chain joins TRBV7-9 to TRBJ2-1; no reliable D call. Germline-derived CDR1 and CDR2 are SEHNR and FQNEAQ (reference sequence). CDR3 length: 17 residues. V gave up 1 base and J gave up 3 bases, with 16 bases separating them. The CDR3 DNA reads as TGTGCCAGCAGCTTAGGGAAGGTCTTGACTTTCTACAATGAGCAGTTCTTC. Protein: CASSLGKVLTFYNEQFF.

J is TRBJ1-4 and V is TRBV5-1; the D gene is possibly TRBD1 (5 bases). Looked up from germline, CDR1 is SGHRS and CDR2 is YFSETQ. There are 15 residues in the CDR3. Trimming shortened V by 0 bases and J by 7 bases, and 13 bases separated the two germline ends. The CDR3 sequence: CASSLAGQGGEKLFF. DNA for the CDR3: TGCGCCAGCAGCTTGGCCGGGCAGGGAGGTGAAAAACTGTTTTTT.

The V call is TRBV18, the J call TRBJ2-2; TRBD1 agrees at 7 bases. Germline V lookup: CDR1 KGHSH, CDR2 LQKENI. V lost 3 bases to trimming and J lost 9 bases; unmatched junction nucleotides: 13. This CDR3 is 16 amino acids long. CDR3 protein: CASSPQGVTRNRELFF. The CDR3 DNA follows: TGTGCCAGCTCACCGCAGGGGGTGACGAGGAACAGGGAGCTGTTTTTT.

The gene calls are TRBV7-2 and TRBJ1-1, with D perhaps matching TRBD1 (6 bases). This CDR3 spans 14 amino acids. V was trimmed by 5 bases and J by 0 bases, leaving 10 bases between them. Looked up from germline, CDR1 is SGHTA and CDR2 is FQGNSA. CDR3 residues: CASSRQALNTEAFF. The DNA of the CDR3 is TGTGCCAGCAGCAGACAGGCTTTGAACACTGAAGCTTTCTTT.

The chain has TRBV7-9 and TRBJ2-1; 8 bases agree with TRBD1. Trimming at V came to 4 bases and at J to 3 bases, leaving 5 bases not matched to a gene. The CDR3 totals 15 residues. Germline lookup yields CDR1 SEHNR and CDR2 FQNEAQ (reference sequence). The CDR3 protein is CASSSRTGRYNEQFF. The CDR3, as DNA: TGTGCCAGCAGCTCCCGGACAGGGCGCTACAATGAGCAGTTCTTC.